Reported below is one TCR beta chain. Its specificity is not known. This entry is derived from a study of cytomegalovirus exposure and HLA in healthy donors. Whole-study findings and limits: Listed as cytomegalovirus-associated were 170 or so TCR beta chains.

Germline loops: CDR1 MDHEN, CDR2 SYDVKM. The CDR3 totals 16 residues. V was cut by 4 bases and J by 7 bases, with 19 bases left in between. TCRdb's copy holds only in-frame clones and misses some; the assay was immunoSEQ multiplex PCR. The table has over 150,000 clones, 91% seen once. The sequenced sample consisted of PBMCs. This clonotype originated in a woman aged 18 to 35 in good health and CMV-seropositive. This chain links TRBV28 with TRBJ1-4; D perhaps matches TRBD1 (6 bases). CDR3 DNA sequence: TGTGCCAGCAGTTCTACATTGGGGGGGCGGGCTGAAAAACTGTTTTTT. This translates into CASSSTLGGRAEKLFF.